The clone carrying this T cell receptor beta chain was seen a handful of times. What it binds is unknown. The data originate from a study of response to subunit inactivated influenza vaccine. Regarding the study as a whole: It was suggested by the authors that few new T cells are recruited by each seasonal influenza vaccination.

Germline V gene lookup returns CDR1 SGHAT and CDR2 FQNNGV. This CDR3 is built from 14 residues. Deletions cut 2 bases from V and 7 bases from J, with 14 bases between. Each CDR3 protein is one row after TCRdb ran MiXCR on the RT-PCR reads. The sample yields a few hundred thousand distinct CDR3 sequences, roughly 22% seen once. The clonotype was recovered from a man in his fifties or sixties who received an inactivated influenza vaccine. The sample in question was PBMCs from blood, obtained approximately 22 months after vaccination. V gene TRBV11-2 combines with J gene TRBJ2-5; possible D gene TRBD1, 5 bases. Written as DNA, the CDR3 is TGTGCCAGCAGCTTAATCTCAGGGTTGGGGACCCAGTACTTC. Translating gives CASSLISGLGTQYF.